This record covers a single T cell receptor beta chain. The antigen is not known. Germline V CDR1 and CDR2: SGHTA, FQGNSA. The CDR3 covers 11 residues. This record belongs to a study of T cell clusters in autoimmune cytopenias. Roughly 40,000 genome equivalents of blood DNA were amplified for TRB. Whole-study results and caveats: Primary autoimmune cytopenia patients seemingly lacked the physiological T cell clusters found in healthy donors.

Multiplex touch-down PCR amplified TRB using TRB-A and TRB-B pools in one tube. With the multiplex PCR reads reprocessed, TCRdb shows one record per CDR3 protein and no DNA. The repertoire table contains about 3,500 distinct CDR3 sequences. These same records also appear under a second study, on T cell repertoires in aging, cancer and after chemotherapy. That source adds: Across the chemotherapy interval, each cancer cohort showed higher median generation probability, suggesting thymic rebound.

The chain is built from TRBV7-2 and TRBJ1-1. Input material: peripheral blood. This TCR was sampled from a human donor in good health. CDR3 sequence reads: CASSLGSGAFF.